These 4 T cell receptor beta chains were sequenced from one sample in a study of T cell repertoires in cytomegalovirus infection (dated by TCRdb to the late 2010s). Sequencing took place on an Illumina HiSeq 1500. TCRdb reanalyzed the raw reads on its own, using fastp at Q25 for trimming and MiXCR for clone calling, and kept in-frame beta chains. Entries are consolidated by CDR3 protein sequence, retaining the most common genes and DNA. The sample records some 240,000 distinct CDR3 sequences, approximately 15% of which are singletons. Of the sample, approximately 51% is held by the ten largest clones. The source material was CD8+ T cells from PBMCs. Source of these receptors: a human donor in good health (CMV status not recorded). Some clones in this sample may be carry-over from other donors' samples.

This clonotype was seen many times. This chain links TRBV7-9 with TRBJ1-1, with D perhaps matching TRBD1 (6 bases). Per the germline V gene, CDR1 is SEHNR and CDR2 is FQNEAQ (reference sequence). V dropped 1 base and J dropped 1 base, with 10 bases sitting between them. This CDR3 is 15 amino acids long. The CDR3 sequence: CASSLVQGPNTEAFF. The CDR3, as DNA: TGTGCCAGCAGCTTAGTACAGGGTCCGAACACTGAAGCTTTCTTT.

The V and J genes are TRBV12-3 or TRBV12-4 and TRBJ1-1; D ambiguous. This CDR3 has 13 amino acids. Trimming cost V 0 bases and J 7 bases, with 9 bases left between them. As DNA, the CDR3 is TGTGCCAGCAGTTTAGCGCCATATGGTGAAGCTTTCTTT. Translated: CASSLAPYGEAFF.

This clonotype came up many times. CDR3 region: CSARDLDGSSYEQYF. In DNA form, the CDR3 reads TGCAGTGCTAGAGATCTAGACGGATCCTCCTACGAGCAGTACTTC. The genes are TRBV20-1 and TRBJ2-7; no clear D gene. CDR3 length: 15 residues. Germline-derived CDR1 and CDR2 are DFQATT and SNEGSKA (reference sequence). V gave up 0 bases and J gave up 0 bases, with 12 bases separating them.

This clonotype came up many times. This rearrangement joins TRBV19 to TRBJ1-2, with D tentatively TRBD1 (6 bases). The V gene lost 6 bases and the J gene lost 2 bases, with 16 bases spanning the gap. Germline V gene lookup returns CDR1 LNHDA and CDR2 SQIVND (reference sequence). The CDR3 sequence is 15 residues long. The CDR3 DNA reads as TGTGCCAGTAGCCCCCTAGGACAGCGGAACTATGGCTACACCTTC. This codes for CASSPLGQRNYGYTF.